This T cell receptor beta chain was recorded in a study of CD8 T cells in Susac syndrome. Findings and limits, study-wide: The authors acknowledged that the study's TCR sequencing and HLA analysis involved relatively few individuals.

Remarks on this clonotype: The antigen is undetermined.

While serving as controls, healthy donors were matched for age and sex. Through negative isolation, CD4+ and CD8+ T cells were obtained, while TEMRA cells were enriched using FACS. Per the germline V gene, CDR1 is SGHDN and CDR2 is FVKESK. This CDR3 region has 16 residues. The V and J ends lost 3 bases and 7 bases, in that order; junction bases with no gene match: 9. Random hexamers were used to reverse transcribe roughly 0.45 to 1 ug of RNA. A multiplex approach, immunoSEQ multiplex PCR, amplified TCR beta CDR3 across 54 Vbeta and 13 Jbeta. TCRdb ran MiXCR on the immunoSEQ multiplex PCR reads and lists one entry per CDR3 protein. This table holds roughly 190,000 distinct CDR3 sequences, 93% found once.

This chain connects TRBV14 to TRBJ2-2, with 9 bases fitting TRBD1. The receptor comes from a human donor in good health. Sequenced material: CD4+ T cells from PBMCs. DNA for the CDR3: TGTGCCAGCAGCCACCGGGACAGGGTTCGTGGCGGGGAGCTGTTTTTT. Translating it yields CASSHRDRVRGGELFF. Full variable domain (missing parts from reference TRBV14 and TRBJ2-2): EAGVTQFPSHSVIEKGQTVTLRCDPISGHDNLYWYRRVMGKEIKFLLHFVKESKQDESGMPNNRFLAERTGGTYSTLKVQPAELEDSGVYFCASSHRDRVRGGELFFGEGSRLTVL.